This T cell receptor (beta chain) was found in a study of CD8 T cells in ankylosing spondylitis. This CDR3 has 16 amino acids. The V end lost 1 base, the J end lost 0 bases, and 7 bases lay between the germline ends. Germline V gene data show CDR1 as SGHTA and CDR2 as FQGNSA. Study-wide results and caveats: About 8 highly homologous variants made up a TCR beta motif that seemed to typify ankylosing spondylitis blood. There was reportedly significant enrichment of clones that were disease-linked in matched ankylosing spondylitis synovial fluid. Disease-linked clones bore a CD8+ phenotype and were relatively rare in peripheral blood.

Points on this clonotype: Its antigen is currently unknown.

Making the TCR beta libraries involved quantitative 5'-RACE with molecular barcodes. TCRdb used MiXCR to reprocess the 5' RACE reads, holding one entry per CDR3 protein. The sample lists some 840,000 distinct CDR3 sequences, about an eighth occurring once. The clonotype comes from a male donor with ankylosing spondylitis. This chain joins TRBV7-2 and TRBJ2-6; D might be TRBD1 (5 bases). Material: blood, either unsorted or a sorted T cell fraction (not recorded which). The CDR3 protein is CASSLEGISGANVLTF. CDR3 nucleotide sequence: TGTGCCAGCAGCTTAGAGGGGATCTCTGGGGCCAACGTCCTGACTTTC.